The present T cell receptor (beta chain) was sequenced within a study of T cells after yellow fever vaccination. Study as a whole: Low-cell-number fractions were prepared with SMART-Seq v4 Ultra Low Input.

The CDR3 covers 17 residues. The J segment lost 0 bases and the V segment lost 4 bases, leaving 8 bases of the junction unmatched. Looked up from germline, CDR1 is LNHNV and CDR2 is YYDKDF (reference sequence). It was through 5'RACE template switching that TCR cDNA was made, with a universal primer site and UMIs added. MiXCR was run by TCRdb on the 5' RACE reads, yielding one entry per CDR3 protein. The table includes hundreds of thousands of distinct CDR3 sequences, approximately 19% detected once. For this clonotype: The antigen is undetermined.

Study observations and caveats: The secondary response showed a weaker magnitude and a faster peak, day 5 versus 15. Clones that expanded after primary vaccination mostly reappeared after the booster (96% CD4, roughly 87% CD8).

The source of this sequence is a young man who received the YFV17D yellow fever vaccine. Material: PBMCs, obtained before the yellow fever booster vaccination. The rearrangement links TRBV15 to TRBJ1-5; 8 bases agree with TRBD1. As DNA, the CDR3 is TGTGCCACCAGCAAGACCGGGACAGGTTATAGCAATCAGCCCCAGCATTTT. Protein sequence: CATSKTGTGYSNQPQHF.